This TCR beta chain was sequenced in a study of response to subunit inactivated influenza vaccine. One entry per CDR3 protein, called by TCRdb with MiXCR from the RT-PCR reads. The sample contains approximately 480,000 distinct CDR3 sequences, roughly 11% of which appear only once. General study points: The authors proposed limited new T cell recruitment per seasonal influenza vaccination.

For this clonotype: The antigen is unknown.

The sequence came from a man aged 50 to 59 who received an inactivated influenza vaccine. The sequenced sample was PBMCs from blood, obtained around seven weeks after vaccination.

The CDR3, as DNA: TGCGCCAGCAGCTTGGGGCCGGGGGGGCGTACCTACGAGCAGTACTTC. This gives the protein CASSLGPGGRTYEQYF. The genes are TRBV5-1 and TRBJ2-7, with 8 bases aligning to TRBD2. The CDR3 is made up of 16 amino acids. Looked up from germline, CDR1 is SGHRS and CDR2 is YFSETQ. V lost 0 bases and J lost 2; bases outside the gene matches: 7. The full variable domain, its missing parts supplied by reference TRBV5-1 and TRBJ2-7, is KAGVTQTPRYLIKTRGQQVTLSCSPISGHRSVSWYQQTPGQGLQFLFEYFSETQRNKGNFPGRFSGRQFSNSRSEMNVSTLELGDSALYLCASSLGPGGRTYEQYFGPGTRLTVT.